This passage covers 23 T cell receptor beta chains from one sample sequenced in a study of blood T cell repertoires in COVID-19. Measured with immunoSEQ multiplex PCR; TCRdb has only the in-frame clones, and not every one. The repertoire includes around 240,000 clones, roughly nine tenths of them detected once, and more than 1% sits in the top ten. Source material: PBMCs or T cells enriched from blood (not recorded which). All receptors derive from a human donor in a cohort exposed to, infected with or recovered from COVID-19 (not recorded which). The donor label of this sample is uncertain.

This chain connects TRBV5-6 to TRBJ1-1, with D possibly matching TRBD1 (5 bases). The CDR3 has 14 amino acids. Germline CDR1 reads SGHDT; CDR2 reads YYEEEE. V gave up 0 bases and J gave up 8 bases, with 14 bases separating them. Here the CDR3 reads CASSLGYQGGEAFF. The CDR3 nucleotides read TGTGCCAGCAGCTTGGGTTACCAGGGTGGAGAAGCTTTCTTT.

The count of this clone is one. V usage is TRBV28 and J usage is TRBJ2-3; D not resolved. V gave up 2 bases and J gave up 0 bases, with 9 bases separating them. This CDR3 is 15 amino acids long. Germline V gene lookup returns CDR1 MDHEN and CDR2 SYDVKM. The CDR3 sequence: CASSLIAGSTDTQYF. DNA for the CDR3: TGTGCCAGCAGTTTAATTGCCGGTAGCACAGATACGCAGTATTTT.

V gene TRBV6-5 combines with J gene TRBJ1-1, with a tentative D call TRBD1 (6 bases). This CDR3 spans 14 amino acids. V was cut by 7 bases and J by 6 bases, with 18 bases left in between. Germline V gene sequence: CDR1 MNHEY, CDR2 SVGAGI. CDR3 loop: CASNLQGNRAEAFF. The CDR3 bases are TGTGCCAGCAACTTACAGGGTAATCGCGCTGAAGCTTTCTTT.

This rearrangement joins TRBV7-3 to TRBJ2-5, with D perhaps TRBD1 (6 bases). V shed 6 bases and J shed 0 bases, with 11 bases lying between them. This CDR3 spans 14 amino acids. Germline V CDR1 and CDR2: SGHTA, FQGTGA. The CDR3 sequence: CASSNRAYQETQYF. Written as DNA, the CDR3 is TGTGCCAGCAGTAACAGGGCGTACCAAGAGACCCAGTACTTC. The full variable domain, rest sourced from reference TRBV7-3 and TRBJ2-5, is GAGVSQTPSNKVTEKGKYVELRCDPISGHTALYWYRQSLGQGPEFLIYFQGTGAADDSGLPNDRFFAVRPEGSVSTLKIQRTERGDSAVYLCASSNRAYQETQYFGPGTRLLVL.

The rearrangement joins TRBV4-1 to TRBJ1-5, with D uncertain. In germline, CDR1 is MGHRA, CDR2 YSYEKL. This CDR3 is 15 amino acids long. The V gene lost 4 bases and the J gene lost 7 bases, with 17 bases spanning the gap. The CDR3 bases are TGCGCCAGCAGCCGGATGGCGAGGACGGGGCAGCCCCAGCATTTT. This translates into CASSRMARTGQPQHF.

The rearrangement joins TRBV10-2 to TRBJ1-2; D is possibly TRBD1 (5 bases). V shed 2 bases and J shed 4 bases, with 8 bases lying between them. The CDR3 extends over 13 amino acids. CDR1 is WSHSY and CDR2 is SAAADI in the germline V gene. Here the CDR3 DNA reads TGCGCCAGCAGTGAGGGGGGACTCTATGGCTACACCTTC. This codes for CASSEGGLYGYTF.

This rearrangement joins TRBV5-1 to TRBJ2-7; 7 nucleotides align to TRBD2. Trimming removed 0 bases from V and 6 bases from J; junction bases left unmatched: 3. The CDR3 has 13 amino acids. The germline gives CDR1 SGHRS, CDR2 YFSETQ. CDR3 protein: CASSLVSGGEQYF. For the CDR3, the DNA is TGCGCCAGCAGCTTGGTCTCGGGGGGCGAGCAGTACTTC.

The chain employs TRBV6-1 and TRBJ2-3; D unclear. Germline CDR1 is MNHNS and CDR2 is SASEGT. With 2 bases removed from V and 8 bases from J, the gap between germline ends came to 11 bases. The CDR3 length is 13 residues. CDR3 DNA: TGTGCCAGCAGTGAACAGGTCATAGGTACGCAGTATTTT. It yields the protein CASSEQVIGTQYF.

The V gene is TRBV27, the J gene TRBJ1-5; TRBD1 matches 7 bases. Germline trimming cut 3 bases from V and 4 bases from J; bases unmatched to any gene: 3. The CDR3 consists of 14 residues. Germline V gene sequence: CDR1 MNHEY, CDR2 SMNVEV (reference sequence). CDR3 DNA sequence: TGTGCCAGCAGTTTTACAGGGGAGAATCAGCCCCAGCATTTT. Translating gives CASSFTGENQPQHF.

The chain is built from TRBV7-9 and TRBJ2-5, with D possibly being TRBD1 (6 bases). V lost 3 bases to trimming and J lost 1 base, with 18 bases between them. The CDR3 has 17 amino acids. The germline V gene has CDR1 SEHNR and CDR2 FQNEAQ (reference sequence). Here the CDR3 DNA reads TGTGCCAGCAGCTTGGGCCCACAGGGTTCTATCCAAGAGACCCAGTACTTC. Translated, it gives CASSLGPQGSIQETQYF.

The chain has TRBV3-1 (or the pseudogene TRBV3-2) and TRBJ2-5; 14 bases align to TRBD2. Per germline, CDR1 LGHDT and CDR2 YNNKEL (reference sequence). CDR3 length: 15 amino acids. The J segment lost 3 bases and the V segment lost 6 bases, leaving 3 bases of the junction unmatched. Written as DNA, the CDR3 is TGTGCCAGCAGGGAGACTAGCGGGGGGGAAGAGACCCAGTACTTC. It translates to CASRETSGGEETQYF.

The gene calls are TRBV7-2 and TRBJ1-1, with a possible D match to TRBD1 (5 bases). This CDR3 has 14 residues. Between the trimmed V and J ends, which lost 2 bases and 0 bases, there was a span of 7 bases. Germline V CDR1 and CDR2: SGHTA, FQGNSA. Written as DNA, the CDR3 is TGTGCCAGCAGCTTACAGGGCTTGAACACTGAAGCTTTCTTT. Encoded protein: CASSLQGLNTEAFF.

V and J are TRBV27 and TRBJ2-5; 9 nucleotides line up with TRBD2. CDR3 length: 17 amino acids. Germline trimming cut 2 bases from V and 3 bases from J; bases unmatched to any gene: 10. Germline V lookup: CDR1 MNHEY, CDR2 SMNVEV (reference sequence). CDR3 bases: TGTGCCAGCAGTTTAAAGGCTAGCGGGGCCGAGAAAGAGACCCAGTACTTC. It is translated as CASSLKASGAEKETQYF.

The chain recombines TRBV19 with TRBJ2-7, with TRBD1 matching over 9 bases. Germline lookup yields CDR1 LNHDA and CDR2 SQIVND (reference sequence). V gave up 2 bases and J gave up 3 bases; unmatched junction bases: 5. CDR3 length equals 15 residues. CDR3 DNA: TGTGCCAGTAGTATACCCGGGACAGGGAACTACGAGCAGTACTTC. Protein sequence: CASSIPGTGNYEQYF.

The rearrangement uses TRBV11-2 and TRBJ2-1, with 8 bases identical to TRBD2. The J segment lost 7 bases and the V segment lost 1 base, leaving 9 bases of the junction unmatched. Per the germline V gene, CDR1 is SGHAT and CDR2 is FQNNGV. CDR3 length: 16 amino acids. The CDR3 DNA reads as TGTGCCAGCAGCTTAGTTCGCGGGGGGCGGCGTAATGAGCAGTTCTTC. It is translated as CASSLVRGGRRNEQFF.

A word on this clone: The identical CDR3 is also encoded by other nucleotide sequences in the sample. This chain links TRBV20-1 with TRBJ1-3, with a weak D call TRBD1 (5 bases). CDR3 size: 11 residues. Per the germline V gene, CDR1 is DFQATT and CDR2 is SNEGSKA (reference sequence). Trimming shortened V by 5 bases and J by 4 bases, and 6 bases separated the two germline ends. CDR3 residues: CSARQGNTIYF. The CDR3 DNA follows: TGCAGTGCTCGACAGGGAAACACCATATATTTT.

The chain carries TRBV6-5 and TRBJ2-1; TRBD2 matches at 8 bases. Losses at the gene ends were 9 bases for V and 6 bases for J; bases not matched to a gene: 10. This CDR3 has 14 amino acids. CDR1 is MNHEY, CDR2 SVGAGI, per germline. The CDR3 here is CASALGGGINEQFF. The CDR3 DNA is TGTGCCAGTGCGTTGGGCGGGGGGATCAATGAGCAGTTCTTC.

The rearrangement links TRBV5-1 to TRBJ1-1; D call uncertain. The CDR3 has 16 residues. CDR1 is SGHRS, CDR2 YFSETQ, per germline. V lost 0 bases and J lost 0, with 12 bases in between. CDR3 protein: CASSLGQAKMNTEAFF. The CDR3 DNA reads TGCGCCAGCAGCTTGGGGCAGGCGAAGATGAACACTGAAGCTTTCTTT.

CDR3 sequence reads: CASSFVAGGNQPQHF. For the CDR3, the DNA is TGTGCCAGCAGTTTCGTGGCCGGGGGCAATCAGCCCCAGCATTTT. This chain links TRBV27 with TRBJ1-5; D not certain. The CDR3 contains 15 residues. V was trimmed by 3 bases and J by 2 bases, leaving 11 bases between them. Germline lookup yields CDR1 MNHEY and CDR2 SMNVEV (reference sequence).

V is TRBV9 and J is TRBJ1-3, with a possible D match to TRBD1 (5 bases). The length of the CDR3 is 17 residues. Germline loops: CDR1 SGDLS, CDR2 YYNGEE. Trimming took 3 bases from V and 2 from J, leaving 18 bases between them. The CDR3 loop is CASSARGDGEAGNTIYF. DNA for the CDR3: TGTGCCAGCAGCGCTCGTGGGGACGGGGAGGCTGGAAACACCATATATTTT.

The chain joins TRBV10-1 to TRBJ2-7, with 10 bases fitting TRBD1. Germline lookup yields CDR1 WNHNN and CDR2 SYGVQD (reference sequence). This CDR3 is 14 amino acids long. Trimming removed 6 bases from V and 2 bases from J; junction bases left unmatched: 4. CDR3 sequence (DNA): TGCGCCAGCAGCCCGGGACAGGGGCCCTACGAGCAGTACTTC. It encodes CASSPGQGPYEQYF.

This CDR3 is CASSHRTGYQETQYF. The CDR3 DNA sequence: TGTGCCAGCAGCCATAGGACAGGGTACCAAGAGACCCAGTACTTC. The chain links TRBV11-3 to TRBJ2-5; 8 nucleotides align to TRBD1. The junction had 5 bases not matched to a gene; V was cut back by 5 bases and J by 0 bases. CDR1 and CDR2 from the germline V gene are SGHNT and YENEEA. The CDR3 has 15 residues. Full variable domain (outside the CDR3, taken from reference TRBV11-3 and TRBJ2-5): EAGVVQSPRYKIIEKKQPVAFWCNPISGHNTLYWYLQNLGQGPELLIRYENEEAVDDSQLPKDRFSAERLKGVDSTLKIQPAELGDSAVYLCASSHRTGYQETQYFGPGTRLLVL.

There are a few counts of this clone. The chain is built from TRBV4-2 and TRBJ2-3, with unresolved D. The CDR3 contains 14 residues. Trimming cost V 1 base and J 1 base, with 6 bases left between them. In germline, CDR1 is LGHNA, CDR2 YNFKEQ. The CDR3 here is CASSQGGGTDTQYF. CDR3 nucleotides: TGTGCCAGCAGCCAAGGCGGAGGCACAGATACGCAGTATTTT.